One T cell receptor (beta chain) is described in this entry. Its antigen is unknown. This specimen comes from a study of brain T cells in children with intractable seizures. Study results and caveats: Viral specificity was inferred only from CDR3 similarity; HCMV serostatus was unknown.

As for time point: blood from clinic visit 5 months post-surgery; TSC patient then seizure free. At least one anti-epileptic drug was given before surgery. CDR1 SGHVS and CDR2 FQNEAQ come from the germline V gene. V lost 2 bases, J lost 1 base, and 11 bases lay in between. This CDR3 has 16 amino acids. The method was immunoSEQ multiplex PCR; TCRdb's version includes in-frame clones alone and lacks a portion of them. The sample carries about 340,000 clones, over 90% recorded once. The rearrangement links TRBV7-8 to TRBJ2-2; TRBD2 is a possible D gene (6 bases). The material was peripheral blood, obtained 4 to 5 months after surgery. The TCR sequence derives from a boy in the first two years of life with tuberous sclerosis and intractable seizures. The DNA for the CDR3 is TGTGCCAGCAGCTTACCCGTAGCGGTGAACACCGGGGAGCTGTTTTTT. Its protein is CASSLPVAVNTGELFF.